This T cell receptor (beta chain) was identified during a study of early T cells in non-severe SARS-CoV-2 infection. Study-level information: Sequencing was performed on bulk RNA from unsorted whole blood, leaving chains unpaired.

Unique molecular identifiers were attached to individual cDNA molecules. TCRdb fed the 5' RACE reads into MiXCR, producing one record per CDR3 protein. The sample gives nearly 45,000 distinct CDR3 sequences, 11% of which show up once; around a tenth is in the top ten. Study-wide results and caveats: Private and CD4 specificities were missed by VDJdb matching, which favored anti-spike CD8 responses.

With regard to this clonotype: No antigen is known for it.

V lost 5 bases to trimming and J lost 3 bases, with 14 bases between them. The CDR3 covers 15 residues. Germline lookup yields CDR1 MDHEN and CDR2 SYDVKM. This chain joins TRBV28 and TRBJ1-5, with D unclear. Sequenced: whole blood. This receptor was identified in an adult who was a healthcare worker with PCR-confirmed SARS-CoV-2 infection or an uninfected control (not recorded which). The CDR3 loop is CASSPRTGYNQPQHF. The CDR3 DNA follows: TGTGCCAGCAGTCCCCGGACGGGGTACAATCAGCCCCAGCATTTT.